Described below is a single T cell receptor (beta chain) sequence and its context. The CDR3 is 15 residues long. V lost 5 bases, J lost 4 bases, and 17 bases lay in between. Germline lookup yields CDR1 MNHEY and CDR2 SMNVEV (reference sequence). The data were taken from a study of radiotherapy plus CTLA-4 blockade in lung cancer. Study at large: Objective responses arose in approximately 17% of patients, and 25% to 35% experienced disease control.

The table came from immunoSEQ multiplex PCR; TCRdb's copy has only in-frame clones and leaves some out. The sample includes tens of thousands of clones, 70% of them seen just once. Those with chemo-refractory metastatic non-small-cell lung cancer were treated with focal radiation combined with CTLA-4 blockade using ipilimumab. This clonotype was obtained from a human donor with non-small cell lung cancer who had stable disease on radiotherapy plus ipilimumab. The starting material was peripheral blood, obtained from a patient treated with radiotherapy plus ipilimumab. The chain recombines TRBV27 with TRBJ1-2; D is possibly TRBD1 (6 bases). CDR3 nucleotide sequence: TGTGCCAGCAGTCGAACCGGGACAACTATCTATGGCTACACCTTC. Encoded protein: CASSRTGTTIYGYTF.